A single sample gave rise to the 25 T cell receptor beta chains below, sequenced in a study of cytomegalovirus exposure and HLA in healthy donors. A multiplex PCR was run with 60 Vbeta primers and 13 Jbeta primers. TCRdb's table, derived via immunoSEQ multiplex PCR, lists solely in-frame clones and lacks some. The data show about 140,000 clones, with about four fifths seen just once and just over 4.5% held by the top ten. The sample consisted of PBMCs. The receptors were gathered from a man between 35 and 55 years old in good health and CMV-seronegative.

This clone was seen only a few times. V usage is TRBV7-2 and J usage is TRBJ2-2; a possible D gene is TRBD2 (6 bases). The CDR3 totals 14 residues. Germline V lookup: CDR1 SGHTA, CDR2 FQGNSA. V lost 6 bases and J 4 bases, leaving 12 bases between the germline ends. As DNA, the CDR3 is TGTGCCAGCAGTTGGGACTCTGCCACCGGGGAGCTGTTTTTT. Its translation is CASSWDSATGELFF.

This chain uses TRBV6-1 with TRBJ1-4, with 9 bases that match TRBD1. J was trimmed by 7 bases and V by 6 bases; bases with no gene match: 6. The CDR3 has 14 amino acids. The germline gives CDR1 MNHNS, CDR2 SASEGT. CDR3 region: CASRATGGSEKLFF. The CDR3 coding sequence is TGTGCCAGCAGGGCCACAGGGGGCTCTGAAAAACTGTTTTTT.

The CDR3 sequence is CASSIDRGAGNTIYF. DNA of the CDR3: TGTGCCAGCAGCATCGACAGGGGAGCTGGAAACACCATATATTTT. The chain employs TRBV7-2 and TRBJ1-3; 8 nucleotides align to TRBD1. V dropped 5 bases and J dropped 2; count of bases not matched to a gene: 5. This CDR3 region has 15 residues. Germline V gene data show CDR1 as SGHTA and CDR2 as FQGNSA.

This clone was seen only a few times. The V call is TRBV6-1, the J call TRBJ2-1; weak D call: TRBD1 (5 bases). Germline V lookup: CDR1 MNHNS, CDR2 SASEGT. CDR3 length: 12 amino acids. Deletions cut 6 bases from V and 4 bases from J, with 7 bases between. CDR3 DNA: TGTGCCAGCAGGCAGGGTTACAATGAGCAGTTCTTC. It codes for CASRQGYNEQFF.

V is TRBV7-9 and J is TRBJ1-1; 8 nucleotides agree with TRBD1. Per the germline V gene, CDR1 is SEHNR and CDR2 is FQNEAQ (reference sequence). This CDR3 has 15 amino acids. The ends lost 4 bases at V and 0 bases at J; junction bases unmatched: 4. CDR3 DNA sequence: TGTGCCAGCAGCTGGACAGGGCTCATGAACACTGAAGCTTTCTTT. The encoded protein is CASSWTGLMNTEAFF.

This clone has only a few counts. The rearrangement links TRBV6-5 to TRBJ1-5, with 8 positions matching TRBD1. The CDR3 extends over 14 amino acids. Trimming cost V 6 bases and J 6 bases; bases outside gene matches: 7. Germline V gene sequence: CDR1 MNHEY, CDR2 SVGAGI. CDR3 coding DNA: TGTGCCAGCAGCCCGGACAGGGATCCTCAGCCCCAGCATTTT. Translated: CASSPDRDPQPQHF.

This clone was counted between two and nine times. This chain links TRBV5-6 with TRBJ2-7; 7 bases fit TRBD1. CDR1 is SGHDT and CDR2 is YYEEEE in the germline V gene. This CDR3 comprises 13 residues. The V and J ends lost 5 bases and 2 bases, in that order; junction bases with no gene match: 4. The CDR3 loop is CASSDRATYEQYF. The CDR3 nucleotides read TGTGCCAGCAGTGACAGGGCCACCTACGAGCAGTACTTC.

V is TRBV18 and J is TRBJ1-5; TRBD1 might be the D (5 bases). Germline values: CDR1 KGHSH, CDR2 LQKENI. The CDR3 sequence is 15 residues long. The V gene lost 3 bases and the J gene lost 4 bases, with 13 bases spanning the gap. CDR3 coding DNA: TGTGCCAGCTCACCCCAGAGACAGCAGAATCAGCCCCAGCATTTT. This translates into CASSPQRQQNQPQHF.

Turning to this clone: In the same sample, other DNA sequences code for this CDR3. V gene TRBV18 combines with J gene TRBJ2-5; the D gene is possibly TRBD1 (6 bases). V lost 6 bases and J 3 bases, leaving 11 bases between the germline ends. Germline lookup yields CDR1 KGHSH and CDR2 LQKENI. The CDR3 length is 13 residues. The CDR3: CASSPGQKETQYF. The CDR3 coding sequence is TGTGCCAGCTCCCCCGGACAGAAAGAGACCCAGTACTTC.

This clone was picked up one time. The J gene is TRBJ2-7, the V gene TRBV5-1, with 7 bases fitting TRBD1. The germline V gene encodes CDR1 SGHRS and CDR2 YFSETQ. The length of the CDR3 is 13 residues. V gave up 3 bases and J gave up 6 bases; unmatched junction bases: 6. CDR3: CASSSTGVPEQYF. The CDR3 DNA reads TGCGCCAGCAGCTCTACAGGGGTCCCCGAGCAGTACTTC.

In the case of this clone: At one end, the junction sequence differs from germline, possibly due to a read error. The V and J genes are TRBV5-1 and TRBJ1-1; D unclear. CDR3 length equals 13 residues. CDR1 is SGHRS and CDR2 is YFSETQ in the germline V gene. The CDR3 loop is CASSLDLTTEAFF. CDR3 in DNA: TGCGCCAGCAGTTTGGACCTTACTACGGAAGCTTTCTTT. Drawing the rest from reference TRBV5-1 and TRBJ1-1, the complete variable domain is KAGVTQTPRYLIKTRGQQVTLSCSPISGHRSVSWYQQTPGQGLQFLFEYFSETQRNKGNFPGRFSGRQFSNSRSEMNVSTLELGDSALYLCASSLDLTTEAFFGQGTRLTVV.

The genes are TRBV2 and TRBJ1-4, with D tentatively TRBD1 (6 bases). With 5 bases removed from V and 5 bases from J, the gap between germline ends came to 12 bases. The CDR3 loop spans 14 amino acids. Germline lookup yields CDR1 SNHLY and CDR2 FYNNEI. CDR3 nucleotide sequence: TGTGCCAGCAGTTGGAGCCAGGGGAATGAAAAACTGTTTTTT. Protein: CASSWSQGNEKLFF. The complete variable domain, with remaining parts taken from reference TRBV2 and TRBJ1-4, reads EPEVTQTPSHQVTQMGQEVILRCVPISNHLYFYWYRQILGQKVEFLVSFYNNEISEKSEIFDDQFSVERPDGSNFTLKIRSTKLEDSAMYFCASSWSQGNEKLFFGSGTQLSVL.

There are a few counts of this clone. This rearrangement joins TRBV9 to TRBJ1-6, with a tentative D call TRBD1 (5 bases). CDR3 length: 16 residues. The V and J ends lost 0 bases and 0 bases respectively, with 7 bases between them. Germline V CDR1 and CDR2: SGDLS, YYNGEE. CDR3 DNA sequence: TGTGCCAGCAGCGTAGTAGGGGCCTCCTATAATTCACCCCTCCACTTT. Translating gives CASSVVGASYNSPLHF.

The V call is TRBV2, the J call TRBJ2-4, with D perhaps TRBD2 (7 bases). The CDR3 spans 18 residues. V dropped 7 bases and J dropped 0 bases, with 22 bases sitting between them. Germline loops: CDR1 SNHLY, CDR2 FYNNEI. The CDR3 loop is CASMAEGGVAVAKNIQYF. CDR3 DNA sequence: TGTGCCAGCATGGCTGAGGGGGGGGTCGCCGTAGCCAAAAACATTCAGTACTTC. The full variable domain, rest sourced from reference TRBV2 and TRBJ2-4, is EPEVTQTPSHQVTQMGQEVILRCVPISNHLYFYWYRQILGQKVEFLVSFYNNEISEKSEIFDDQFSVERPDGSNFTLKIRSTKLEDSAMYFCASMAEGGVAVAKNIQYFGAGTRLSVL.

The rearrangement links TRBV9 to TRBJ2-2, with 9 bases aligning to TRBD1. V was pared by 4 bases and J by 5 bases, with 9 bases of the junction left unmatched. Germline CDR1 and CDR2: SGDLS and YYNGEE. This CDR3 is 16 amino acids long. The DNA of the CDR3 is TGTGCCAGCAGCATGGGACAGGGTGTAGGAACCGGGGAGCTGTTTTTT. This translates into CASSMGQGVGTGELFF.

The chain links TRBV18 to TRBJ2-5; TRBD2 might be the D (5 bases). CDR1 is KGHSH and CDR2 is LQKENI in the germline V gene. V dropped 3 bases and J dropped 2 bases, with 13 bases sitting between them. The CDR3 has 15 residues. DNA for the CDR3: TGTGCCAGCTCACCCGCGCTCGGGAATCAAGAGACCCAGTACTTC. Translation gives CASSPALGNQETQYF. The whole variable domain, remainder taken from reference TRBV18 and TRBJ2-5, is NAGVMQNPRHLVRRRGQEARLRCSPMKGHSHVYWYRQLPEEGLKFMVYLQKENIIDESGMPKERFSAEFPKEGPSILRIQQVVRGDSAAYFCASSPALGNQETQYFGPGTRLLVL.

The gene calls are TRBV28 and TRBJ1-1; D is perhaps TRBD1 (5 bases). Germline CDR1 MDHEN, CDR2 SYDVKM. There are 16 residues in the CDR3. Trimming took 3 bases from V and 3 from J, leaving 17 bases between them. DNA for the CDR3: TGTGCCAGCAGTTTCTCGTTCAGGGTAGGGGACACTGAAGCTTTCTTT. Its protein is CASSFSFRVGDTEAFF.

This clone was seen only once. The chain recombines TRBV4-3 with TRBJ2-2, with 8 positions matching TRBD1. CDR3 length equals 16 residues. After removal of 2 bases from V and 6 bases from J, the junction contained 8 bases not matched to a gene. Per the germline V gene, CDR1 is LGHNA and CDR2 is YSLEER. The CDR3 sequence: CASSQHRGWVAGELFF. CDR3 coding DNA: TGCGCCAGCAGCCAACACAGGGGGTGGGTAGCCGGGGAGCTGTTTTTT.

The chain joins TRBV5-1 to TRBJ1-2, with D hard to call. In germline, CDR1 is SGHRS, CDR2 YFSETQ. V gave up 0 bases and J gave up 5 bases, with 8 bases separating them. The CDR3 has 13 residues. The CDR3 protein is CASSLGPVYGYTF. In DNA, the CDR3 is TGCGCCAGCAGCTTGGGCCCGGTATATGGCTACACCTTC.

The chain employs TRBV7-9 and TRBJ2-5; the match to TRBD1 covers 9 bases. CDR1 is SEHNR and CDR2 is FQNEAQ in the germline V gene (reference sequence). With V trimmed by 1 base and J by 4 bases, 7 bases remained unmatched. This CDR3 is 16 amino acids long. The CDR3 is CASSLVGQGSRETQYF. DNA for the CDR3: TGTGCCAGCAGCTTAGTAGGACAGGGGTCGAGAGAGACCCAGTACTTC.

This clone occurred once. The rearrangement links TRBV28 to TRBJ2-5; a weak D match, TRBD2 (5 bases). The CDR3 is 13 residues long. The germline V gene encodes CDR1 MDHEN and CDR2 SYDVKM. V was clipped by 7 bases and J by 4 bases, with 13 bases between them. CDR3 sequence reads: CASKPGMGETQYF. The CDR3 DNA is TGTGCCAGCAAGCCGGGGATGGGAGAGACCCAGTACTTC.

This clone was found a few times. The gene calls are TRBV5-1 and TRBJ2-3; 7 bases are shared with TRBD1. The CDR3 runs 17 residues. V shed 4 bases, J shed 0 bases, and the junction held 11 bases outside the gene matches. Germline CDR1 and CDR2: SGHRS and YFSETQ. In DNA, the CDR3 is TGCGCCAGCAGCAGGGGACAGACTTTAGCTAGCACAGATACGCAGTATTTT. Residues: CASSRGQTLASTDTQYF.

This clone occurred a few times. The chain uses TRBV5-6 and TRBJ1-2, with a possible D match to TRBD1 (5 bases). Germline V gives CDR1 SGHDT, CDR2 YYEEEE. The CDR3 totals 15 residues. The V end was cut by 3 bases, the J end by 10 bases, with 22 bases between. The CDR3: CASSSLGTATWDYTF. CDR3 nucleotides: TGTGCCAGCAGCTCACTTGGGACTGCTACATGGGACTACACCTTC.

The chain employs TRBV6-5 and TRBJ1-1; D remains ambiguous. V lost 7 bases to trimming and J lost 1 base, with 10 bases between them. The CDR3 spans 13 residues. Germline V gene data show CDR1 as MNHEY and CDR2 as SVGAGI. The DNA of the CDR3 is TGTGCCAGCAAGAGGGTGCAGAACACTGAAGCTTTCTTT. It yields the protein CASKRVQNTEAFF.

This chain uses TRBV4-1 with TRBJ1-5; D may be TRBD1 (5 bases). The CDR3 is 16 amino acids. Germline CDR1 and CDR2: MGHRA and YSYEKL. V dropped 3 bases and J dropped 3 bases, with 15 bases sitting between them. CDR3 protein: CASSQPRQGINQPQHF. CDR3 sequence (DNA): TGCGCCAGCAGCCAGCCCCGGCAGGGAATCAATCAGCCCCAGCATTTT.